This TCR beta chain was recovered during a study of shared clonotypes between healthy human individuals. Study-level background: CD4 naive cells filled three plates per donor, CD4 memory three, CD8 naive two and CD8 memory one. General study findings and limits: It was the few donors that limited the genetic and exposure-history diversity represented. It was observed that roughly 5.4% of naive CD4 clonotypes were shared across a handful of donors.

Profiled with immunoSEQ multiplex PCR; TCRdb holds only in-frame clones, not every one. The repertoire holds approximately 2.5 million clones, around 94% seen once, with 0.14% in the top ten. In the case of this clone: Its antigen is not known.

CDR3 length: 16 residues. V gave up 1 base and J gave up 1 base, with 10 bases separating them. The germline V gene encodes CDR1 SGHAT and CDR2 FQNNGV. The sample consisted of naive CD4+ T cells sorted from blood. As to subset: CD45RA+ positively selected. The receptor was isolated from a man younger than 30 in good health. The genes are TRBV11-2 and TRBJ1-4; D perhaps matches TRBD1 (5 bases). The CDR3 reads CASSLGRGGTNEKLFF. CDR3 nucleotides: TGTGCCAGCAGCTTAGGGAGGGGCGGAACTAATGAAAAACTGTTTTTT.